This T cell receptor (beta chain) was captured by sequencing in a study of graft-versus-host responses after intestinal transplantation. Study background: Every transplant recipient was induced with anti-thymocyte globulin, then maintained on tacrolimus and steroids for about three years.

Using immunoSEQ multiplex PCR, the repertoire was profiled, and TCRdb retains in-frame clones only, with some absent. The sample yields over 40,000 clones, roughly 91% seen once. The CDR3 has 13 residues. Sequenced material: PBMCs, taken around 27 months after a first intestinal transplant, on the day of a second. The sequence came from a human patient who received an intestinal transplant, so some T cells may come from the graft donor. V is TRBV21-1 and J is TRBJ2-3. TRBV21-1 is given as a pseudogene. The CDR3 DNA sequence: TGTGCCAGCAGCGACCCAACGAGAGATACGCAGTATTTT. The encoded protein is CASSDPTRDTQYF.